Presented here are 8 T cell receptor beta chains from one specimen sequenced in a study of human T cells and chemical hapten exposure. Sample time point: patch test 1, 2 weeks after DPC sensitization. Treatment noted: therapeutic diphenylcyclopropenone sensitization with weekly scalp DPC. MiXCR, applied by TCRdb to the RACE reads, yields one record per CDR3 protein. The sample has 150,000 to 200,000 distinct CDR3 sequences, 13% to 15% seen once. Sequencing used whole blood, obtained in connection with sensitization to the hapten diphenylcyclopropenone (DPC). The receptors come from a woman in her twenties or thirties with alopecia areata. Some clones in this sample may be carry-over from other donors' samples.

This clonotype was observed many times. The chain has TRBV20-1 and TRBJ2-6, with D uncertain. The CDR3 is made up of 14 amino acids. CDR1 and CDR2 (germline): DFQATT, SNEGSKA (reference sequence). V was shortened by 6 bases and J by 4 bases, with 13 bases between the two germline ends. The CDR3 here is CSASAELGANVLTF. Written as DNA, the CDR3 is TGCAGTGCCAGCGCAGAACTGGGGGCCAACGTCCTGACTTTC.

Many counts were recorded for this clonotype. The J gene is TRBJ2-7, the V gene TRBV6-4; D remains ambiguous. The CDR3 is 11 amino acids. In germline, CDR1 is MRHNA, CDR2 SNTAGT. Trimming pared 2 bases from V and 5 bases from J, leaving 4 bases between. In nucleotides, the CDR3 is TGTGCCAGCAGTGACAGGGACGAGCAGTACTTC. This translates into CASSDRDEQYF.

The table lists this clonotype with many counts. The chain carries TRBV4-3 and TRBJ2-3; no firm D call. The CDR3 length is 14 residues. The V gene's germline CDR1 is LGHNA and CDR2 YSLEER. Between the trimmed V and J ends, which lost 1 base and 1 base, there was a span of 6 bases. As DNA, the CDR3 is TGCGCCAGCAGCCAAGGAAGGGGCACAGATACGCAGTATTTT. Encoded protein: CASSQGRGTDTQYF.

The chain carries TRBV20-1 and TRBJ2-3; TRBD2 matches 8 bases. The trim removed 6 bases at V and 4 bases at J, leaving 9 bases unmatched. CDR3 size: 14 residues. Per the germline V gene, CDR1 is DFQATT and CDR2 is SNEGSKA (reference sequence). The CDR3 DNA sequence: TGCAGTGCCCCGCGCAGCGGGGGATCAGATACGCAGTATTTT. Its translation: CSAPRSGGSDTQYF.

The V gene is TRBV20-1, the J gene TRBJ1-5; TRBD1 aligns across 7 bases. This CDR3 has 15 residues. Germline V gene lookup returns CDR1 DFQATT and CDR2 SNEGSKA (reference sequence). The junction had 13 bases not matched to a gene; V was cut back by 6 bases and J by 5 bases. The CDR3 sequence is CSALFPTGMDQPQHF. The CDR3 region has the DNA TGCAGTGCCCTATTCCCGACAGGGATGGATCAGCCCCAGCATTTT.

This chain connects TRBV12-3 or TRBV12-4 to TRBJ2-7; 7 positions match TRBD1. V shed 6 bases and J 3 bases; nucleotides not matched to a gene: 5. The CDR3 extends over 13 amino acids. CDR3 protein: CASRQGPIYEQYF. Here the CDR3 DNA reads TGTGCCAGCAGACAGGGGCCCATCTACGAGCAGTACTTC.

This clonotype was observed at least ten times. The gene calls are TRBV29-1 and TRBJ2-1; 7 nucleotides agree with TRBD1. Germline V gene lookup returns CDR1 SQVTM and CDR2 ANQGSEA. The length of the CDR3 is 14 residues. Unmatched junction bases numbered 10, after V lost 7 bases and J lost 4 bases. CDR3 DNA: TGCAGCGCGACGGGACAGAACCTATACAATGAGCAGTTCTTC. Protein sequence: CSATGQNLYNEQFF.

The CDR3 bases are TGTGCCAGCAGGGCCGGGACAGGGACGAATGAGCAGTTCTTC. This gives the protein CASRAGTGTNEQFF. The genes are TRBV3-1 and TRBJ2-1; 9 bases line up with TRBD1. The trim removed 6 bases at V and 7 bases at J, leaving 7 bases unmatched. Germline-derived CDR1 and CDR2 are LGHDT and YNNKEL (reference sequence). The CDR3 has 14 amino acids.